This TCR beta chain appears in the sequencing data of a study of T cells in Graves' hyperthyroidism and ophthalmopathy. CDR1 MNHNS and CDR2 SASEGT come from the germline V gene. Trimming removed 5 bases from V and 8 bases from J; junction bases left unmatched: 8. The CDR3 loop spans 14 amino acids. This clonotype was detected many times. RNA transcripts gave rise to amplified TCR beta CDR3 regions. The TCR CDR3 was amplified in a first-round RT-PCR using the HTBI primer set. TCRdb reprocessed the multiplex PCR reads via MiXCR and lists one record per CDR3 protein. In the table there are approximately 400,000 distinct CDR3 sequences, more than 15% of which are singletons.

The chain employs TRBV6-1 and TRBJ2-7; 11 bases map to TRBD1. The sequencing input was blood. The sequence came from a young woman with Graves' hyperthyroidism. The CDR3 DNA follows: TGTGCCAGCAGTCCCCGGGACAGGGGGTCCAAGCAGTACTTC. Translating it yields CASSPRDRGSKQYF.